The rows below give T cell receptor beta chains drawn from one sample of a study of blood T cell repertoires in COVID-19. The table came from immunoSEQ multiplex PCR; TCRdb's copy has only in-frame clones and leaves some out. Seen here are a few hundred thousand clones, almost 90% observed once, and the top ten hold about 1%. The sequenced material came from peripheral blood. Receptors were obtained from a woman aged 40 to 49 with COVID-19, enrolled during active disease. CDR3s leave out the opening cysteine and the closing phenylalanine or tryptophan.

V gene	J gene	CDR3 protein
TRBV5-1	TRBJ2-5	ASSFSSGGAAETQY
TRBV11-2	TRBJ1-6	ASSLEVTGELKGYNSPLH
TRBV5-5	TRBJ1-3	ASSLALRGEGGNTIY
TRBV5-4	TRBJ2-7	ASSLGPGGGFLDEQY
TRBV24-1	TRBJ2-5	ATSDPGQGLETQY
TRBV5-8	TRBJ1-5	ASSLTGTGVWPQH
TRBV6-5	TRBJ2-1	ASSLLAGVYNEQF
TRBV29-1	TRBJ2-5	SAGRQGETQY
TRBV7-9	TRBJ2-4	ASSLVGLAVKNIQY
TRBV30	TRBJ2-1	AWSVLAVYNEQF
TRBV2	TRBJ2-2	ASSPSRTGPTGELL
TRBV4-3	TRBJ1-2	ASSPDPGFGYT
TRBV4-3	TRBJ2-1	ASSQAWTGSYNEQF
TRBV24-1	TRBJ2-7	ATSAQISYEQY
TRBV28	TRBJ2-1	ASRQTSGNSYNEQF
TRBV7-8	TRBJ1-1	ASSLGRGRSTEAF
TRBV5-1	TRBJ2-6	ASSGGQSSSGANVLT
TRBV28	TRBJ1-2	ATSPSDRNYGYT
TRBV12-3/TRBV12-4	TRBJ1-2	ASRDRALGYT
TRBV5-8	TRBJ1-2	ASSLVGGSSVNYGYT
TRBV7-2	TRBJ2-1	ASSSRDTFEQF
TRBV6-2/TRBV6-3	TRBJ2-3	ASSPQRTSTDTQY
TRBV6-6	TRBJ1-1	ASIPRGDTLNTEAF
TRBV28	TRBJ1-6	ASSLGGSYNSPLH
TRBV7-2	TRBJ2-5	ASSLGAGGKETQY
TRBV27	TRBJ2-3	ASRDGTGGDTQY
TRBV21-1	TRBJ2-3	ASSKETGVDTDTQY
TRBV5-1	TRBJ1-4	ASSRTGQGGEKLF
TRBV7-8	TRBJ1-4	ASSSGMGKGEKLF
TRBV4-3	TRBJ2-4	ASSQDPPGGSRSKNIQY
TRBV18	TRBJ2-5	ASSNRDRVQETQY